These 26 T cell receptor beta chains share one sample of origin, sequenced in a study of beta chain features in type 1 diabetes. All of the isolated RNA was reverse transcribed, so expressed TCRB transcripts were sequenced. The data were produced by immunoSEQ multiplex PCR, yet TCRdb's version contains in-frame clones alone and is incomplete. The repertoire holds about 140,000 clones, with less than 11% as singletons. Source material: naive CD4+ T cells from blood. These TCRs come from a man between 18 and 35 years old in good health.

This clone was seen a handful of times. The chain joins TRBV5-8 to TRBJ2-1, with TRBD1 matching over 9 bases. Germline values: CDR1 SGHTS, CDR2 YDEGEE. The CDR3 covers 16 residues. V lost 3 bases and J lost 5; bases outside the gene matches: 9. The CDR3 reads CASSSGTGRANNEQFF. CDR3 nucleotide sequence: TGTGCCAGCAGCTCGGGGACAGGGAGGGCCAACAATGAGCAGTTCTTC.

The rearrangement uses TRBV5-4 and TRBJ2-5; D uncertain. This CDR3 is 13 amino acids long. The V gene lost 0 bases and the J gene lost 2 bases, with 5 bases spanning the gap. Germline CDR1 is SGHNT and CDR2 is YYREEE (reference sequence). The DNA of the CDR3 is TGTGCCAGCAGCTTGGCCTTGCAAGAGACCCAGTACTTC. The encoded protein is CASSLALQETQYF. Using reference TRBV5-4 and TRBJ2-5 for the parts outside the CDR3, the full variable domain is ETGVTQSPTHLIKTRGQQVTLRCSSQSGHNTVSWYQQALGQGPQFIFQYYREEENGRGNFPPRFSGLQFPNYSSELNVNALELDDSALYLCASSLALQETQYFGPGTRLLVL.

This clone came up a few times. The CDR3, as DNA: TGTGCCAGCAGCGATAGATCACCCTACAATGAGCAGTTCTTC. It codes for CASSDRSPYNEQFF. The rearrangement joins TRBV9 to TRBJ2-1, with no clear D. Trimming removed 3 bases from V and 2 bases from J, with 9 bases in between. CDR3 length: 14 amino acids. Per germline, CDR1 SGDLS and CDR2 YYNGEE.

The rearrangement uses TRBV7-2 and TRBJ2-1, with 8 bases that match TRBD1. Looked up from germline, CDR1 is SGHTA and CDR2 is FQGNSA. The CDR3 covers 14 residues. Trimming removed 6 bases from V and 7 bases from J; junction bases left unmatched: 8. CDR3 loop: CASSRWTGRNEQFF. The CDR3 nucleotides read TGTGCCAGCAGTCGTTGGACAGGGAGGAATGAGCAGTTCTTC.

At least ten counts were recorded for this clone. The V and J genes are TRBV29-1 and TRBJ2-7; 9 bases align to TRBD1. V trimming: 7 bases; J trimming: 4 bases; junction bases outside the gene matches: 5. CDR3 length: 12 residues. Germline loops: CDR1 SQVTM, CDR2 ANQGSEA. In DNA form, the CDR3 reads TGCAGCGCTGGGACAGGGCCATACGAGCAGTACTTC. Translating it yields CSAGTGPYEQYF.

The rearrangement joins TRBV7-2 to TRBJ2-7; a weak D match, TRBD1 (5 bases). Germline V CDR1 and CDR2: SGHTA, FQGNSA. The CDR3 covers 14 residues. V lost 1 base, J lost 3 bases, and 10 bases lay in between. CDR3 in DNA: TGTGCCAGCAGCTTAGTACCAGACAGCTACGAGCAGTACTTC. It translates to CASSLVPDSYEQYF.

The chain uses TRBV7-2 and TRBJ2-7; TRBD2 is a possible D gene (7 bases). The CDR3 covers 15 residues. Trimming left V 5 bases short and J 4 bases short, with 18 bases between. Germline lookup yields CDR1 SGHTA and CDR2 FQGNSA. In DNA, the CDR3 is TGTGCCAGCAGCCATGGGGGGGCACGAAAGTACGAGCAGTACTTC. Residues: CASSHGGARKYEQYF.

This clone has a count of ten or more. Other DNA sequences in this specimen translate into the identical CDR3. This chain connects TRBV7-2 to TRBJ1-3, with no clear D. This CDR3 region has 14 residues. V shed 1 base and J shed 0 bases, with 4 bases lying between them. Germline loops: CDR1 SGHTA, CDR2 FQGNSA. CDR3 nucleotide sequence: TGTGCCAGCAGCTTAGGCGGCTCTGGAAACACCATATATTTT. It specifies CASSLGGSGNTIYF.

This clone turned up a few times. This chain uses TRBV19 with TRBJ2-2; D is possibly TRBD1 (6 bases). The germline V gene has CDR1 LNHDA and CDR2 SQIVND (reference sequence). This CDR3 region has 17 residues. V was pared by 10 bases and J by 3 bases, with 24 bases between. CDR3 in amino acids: CATRPSDRSVDTGELFF. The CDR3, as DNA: TGTGCCACCCGTCCTTCCGACAGGTCTGTTGACACCGGGGAGCTGTTTTTT.

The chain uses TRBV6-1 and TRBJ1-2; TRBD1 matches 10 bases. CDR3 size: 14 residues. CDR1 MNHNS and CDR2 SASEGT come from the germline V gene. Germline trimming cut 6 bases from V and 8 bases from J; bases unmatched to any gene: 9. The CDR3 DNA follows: TGTGCCAGCAGAGCTACCGGGACAGGGGAAGGCTACACCTTC. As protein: CASRATGTGEGYTF.

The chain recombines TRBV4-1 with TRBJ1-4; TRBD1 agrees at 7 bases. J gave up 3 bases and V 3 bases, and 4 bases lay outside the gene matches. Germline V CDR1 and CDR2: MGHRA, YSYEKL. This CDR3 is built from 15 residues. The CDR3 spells CASSQRQGANEKLFF. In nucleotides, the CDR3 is TGCGCCAGCAGCCAGAGGCAGGGGGCTAATGAAAAACTGTTTTTT.

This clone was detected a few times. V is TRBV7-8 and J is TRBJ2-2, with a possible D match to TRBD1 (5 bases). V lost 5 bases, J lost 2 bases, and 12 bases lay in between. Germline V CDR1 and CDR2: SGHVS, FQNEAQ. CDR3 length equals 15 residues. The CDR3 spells CASSRGRTNTGELFF. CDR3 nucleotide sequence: TGTGCCAGCAGCAGGGGCAGGACCAACACCGGGGAGCTGTTTTTT.

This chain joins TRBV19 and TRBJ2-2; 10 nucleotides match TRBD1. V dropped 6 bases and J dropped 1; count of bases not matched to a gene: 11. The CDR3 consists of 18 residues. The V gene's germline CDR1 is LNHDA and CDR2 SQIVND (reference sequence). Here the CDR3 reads CASSGDRGVRGNTGELFF. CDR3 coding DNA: TGTGCCAGTAGCGGGGACAGGGGTGTTCGGGGGAACACCGGGGAGCTGTTTTTT.

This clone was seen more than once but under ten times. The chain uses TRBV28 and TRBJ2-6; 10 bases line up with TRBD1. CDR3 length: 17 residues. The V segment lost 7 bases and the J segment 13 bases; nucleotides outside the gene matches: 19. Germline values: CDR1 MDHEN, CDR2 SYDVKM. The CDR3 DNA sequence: TGTGCCAGCATGGGGACAGGGGAGGGGTACCGAAGGAAGGTCCTGACTTTC. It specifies CASMGTGEGYRRKVLTF.

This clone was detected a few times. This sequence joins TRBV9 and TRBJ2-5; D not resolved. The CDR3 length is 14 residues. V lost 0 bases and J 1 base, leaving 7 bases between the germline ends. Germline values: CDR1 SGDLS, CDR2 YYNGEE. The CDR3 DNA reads TGTGCCAGCAGCGTAGATCGGGTCCAAGAGACCCAGTACTTC. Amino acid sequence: CASSVDRVQETQYF.

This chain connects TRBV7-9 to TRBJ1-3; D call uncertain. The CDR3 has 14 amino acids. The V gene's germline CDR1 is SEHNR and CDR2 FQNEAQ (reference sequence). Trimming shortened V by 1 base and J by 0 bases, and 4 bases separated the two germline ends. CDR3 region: CASSLGSSGNTIYF. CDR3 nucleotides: TGTGCCAGCAGCTTAGGTAGCTCTGGAAACACCATATATTTT.

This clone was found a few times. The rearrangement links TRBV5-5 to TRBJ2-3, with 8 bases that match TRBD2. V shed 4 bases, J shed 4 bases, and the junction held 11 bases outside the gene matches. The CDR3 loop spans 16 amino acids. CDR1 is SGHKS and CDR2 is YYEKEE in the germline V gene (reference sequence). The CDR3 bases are TGTGCCAGCAGCCCGTCGGGACTAGACCATCCAGATACGCAGTATTTT. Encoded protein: CASSPSGLDHPDTQYF.

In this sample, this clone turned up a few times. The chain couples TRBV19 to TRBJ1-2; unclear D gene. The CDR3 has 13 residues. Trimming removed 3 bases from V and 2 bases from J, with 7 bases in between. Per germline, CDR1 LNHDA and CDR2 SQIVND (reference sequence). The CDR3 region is CASSIGINYGYTF. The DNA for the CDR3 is TGTGCCAGTAGTATTGGCATAAACTATGGCTACACCTTC.

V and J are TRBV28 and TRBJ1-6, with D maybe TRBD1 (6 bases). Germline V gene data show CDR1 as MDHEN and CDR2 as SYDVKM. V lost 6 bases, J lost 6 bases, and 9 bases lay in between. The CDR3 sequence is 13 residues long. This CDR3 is CASRDSFNSPLHF. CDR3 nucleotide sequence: TGTGCCAGCAGGGACAGTTTTAATTCACCCCTCCACTTT.

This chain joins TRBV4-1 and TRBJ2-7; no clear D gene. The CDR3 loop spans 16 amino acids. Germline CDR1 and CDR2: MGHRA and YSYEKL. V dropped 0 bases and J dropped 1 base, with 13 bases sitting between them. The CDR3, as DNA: TGCGCCAGCAGCCAAGATCCGGGTACTGGGTCCTACGAGCAGTACTTC. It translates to CASSQDPGTGSYEQYF.

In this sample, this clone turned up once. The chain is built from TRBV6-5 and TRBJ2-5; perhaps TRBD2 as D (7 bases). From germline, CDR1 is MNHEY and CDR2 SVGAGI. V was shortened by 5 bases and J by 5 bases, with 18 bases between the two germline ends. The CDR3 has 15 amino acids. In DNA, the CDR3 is TGTGCCAGCAGTCCGCGAGGGGGGGCGGGGGAGACCCAGTACTTC. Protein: CASSPRGGAGETQYF.

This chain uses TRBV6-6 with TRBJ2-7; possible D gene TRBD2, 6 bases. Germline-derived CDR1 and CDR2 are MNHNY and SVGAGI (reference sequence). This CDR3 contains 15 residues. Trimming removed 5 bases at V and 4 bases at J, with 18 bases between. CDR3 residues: CASSPGGPVGYEQYF. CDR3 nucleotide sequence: TGTGCCAGCAGTCCCGGGGGACCGGTAGGGTACGAGCAGTACTTC.

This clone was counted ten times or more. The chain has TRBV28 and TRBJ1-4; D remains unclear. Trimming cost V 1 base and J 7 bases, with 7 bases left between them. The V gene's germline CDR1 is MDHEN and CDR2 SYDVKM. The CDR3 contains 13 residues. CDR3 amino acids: CASSLFRSEKLFF. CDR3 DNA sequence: TGTGCCAGCAGTTTATTTAGATCTGAAAAACTGTTTTTT.

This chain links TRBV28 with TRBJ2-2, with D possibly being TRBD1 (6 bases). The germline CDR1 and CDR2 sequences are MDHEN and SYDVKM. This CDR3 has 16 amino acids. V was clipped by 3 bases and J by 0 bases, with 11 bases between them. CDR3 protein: CASSFPGQPNTGELFF. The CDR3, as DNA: TGTGCCAGCAGTTTCCCCGGACAGCCGAACACCGGGGAGCTGTTTTTT.

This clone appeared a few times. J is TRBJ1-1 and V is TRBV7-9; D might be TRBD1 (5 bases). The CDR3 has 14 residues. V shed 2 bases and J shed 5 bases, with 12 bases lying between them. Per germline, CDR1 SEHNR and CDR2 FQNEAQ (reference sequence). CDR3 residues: CASSLQGLGTEAFF. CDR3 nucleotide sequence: TGTGCCAGCAGCTTACAGGGTCTGGGGACTGAAGCTTTCTTT.

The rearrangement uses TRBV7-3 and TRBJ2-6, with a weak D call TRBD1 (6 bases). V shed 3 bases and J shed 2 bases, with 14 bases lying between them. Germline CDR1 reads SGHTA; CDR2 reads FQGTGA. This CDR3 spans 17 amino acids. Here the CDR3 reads CASSFGQKLPGANVLTF. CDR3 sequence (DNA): TGTGCCAGCAGCTTCGGACAGAAACTACCTGGGGCCAACGTCCTGACTTTC.